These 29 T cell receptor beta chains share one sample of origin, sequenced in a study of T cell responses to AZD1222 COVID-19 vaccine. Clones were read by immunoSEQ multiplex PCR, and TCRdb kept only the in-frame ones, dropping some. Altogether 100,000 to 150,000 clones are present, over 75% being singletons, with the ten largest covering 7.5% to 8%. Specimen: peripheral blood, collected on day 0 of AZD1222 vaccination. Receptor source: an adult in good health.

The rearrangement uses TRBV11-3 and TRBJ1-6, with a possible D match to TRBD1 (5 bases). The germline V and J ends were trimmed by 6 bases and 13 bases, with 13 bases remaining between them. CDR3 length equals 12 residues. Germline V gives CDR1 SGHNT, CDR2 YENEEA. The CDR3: CASRQGEGPLHF. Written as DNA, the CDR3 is TGTGCCAGCAGACAAGGGGAAGGTCCCCTCCACTTT. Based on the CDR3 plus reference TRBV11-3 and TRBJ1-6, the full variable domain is EAGVVQSPRYKIIEKKQPVAFWCNPISGHNTLYWYLQNLGQGPELLIRYENEEAVDDSQLPKDRFSAERLKGVDSTLKIQPAELGDSAVYLCASRQGEGPLHFGNGTRLTVT.

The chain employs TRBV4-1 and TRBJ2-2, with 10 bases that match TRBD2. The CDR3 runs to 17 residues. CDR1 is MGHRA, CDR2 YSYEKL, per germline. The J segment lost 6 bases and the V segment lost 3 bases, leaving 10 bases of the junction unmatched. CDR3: CASSQAQSGGASGELFF. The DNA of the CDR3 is TGCGCCAGCAGCCAGGCACAGAGCGGGGGGGCATCCGGGGAGCTGTTTTTT.

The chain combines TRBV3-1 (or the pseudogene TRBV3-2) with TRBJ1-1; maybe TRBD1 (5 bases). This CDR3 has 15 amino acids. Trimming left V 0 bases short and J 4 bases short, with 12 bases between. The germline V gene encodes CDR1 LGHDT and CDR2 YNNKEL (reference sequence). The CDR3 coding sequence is TGTGCCAGCAGCCAAGATGTGGGGCGCATCACTGAAGCTTTCTTT. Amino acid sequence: CASSQDVGRITEAFF.

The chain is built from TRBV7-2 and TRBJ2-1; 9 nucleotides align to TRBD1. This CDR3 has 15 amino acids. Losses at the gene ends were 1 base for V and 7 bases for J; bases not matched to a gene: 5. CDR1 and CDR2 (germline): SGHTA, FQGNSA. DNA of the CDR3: TGTGCCAGCAGCTTAGGGGGGACAGGGTCGAATGAGCAGTTCTTC. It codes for CASSLGGTGSNEQFF.

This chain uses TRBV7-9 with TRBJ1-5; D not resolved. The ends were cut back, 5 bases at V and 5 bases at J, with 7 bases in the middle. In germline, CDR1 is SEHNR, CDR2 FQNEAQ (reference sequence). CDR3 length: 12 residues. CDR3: CASSRQDQPQHF. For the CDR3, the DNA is TGTGCCAGCAGCCGACAAGATCAGCCCCAGCATTTT.

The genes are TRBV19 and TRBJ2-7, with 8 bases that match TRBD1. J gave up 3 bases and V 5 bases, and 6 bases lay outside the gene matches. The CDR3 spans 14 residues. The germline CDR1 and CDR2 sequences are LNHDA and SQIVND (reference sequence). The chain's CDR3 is CASSLRTGNYEQYF. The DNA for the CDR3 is TGTGCCAGTAGTCTAAGGACAGGGAACTACGAGCAGTACTTC.

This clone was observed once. Written as DNA, the CDR3 is TGTGCCAACAAGAGAGCGGGGGACTACAATGAGCAGTTCTTC. As protein: CANKRAGDYNEQFF. This rearrangement joins TRBV6-5 to TRBJ2-1; 8 bases are a match to TRBD2. The CDR3 spans 14 residues. CDR1 is MNHEY and CDR2 is SVGAGI in the germline V gene. Trimming at V came to 10 bases and at J to 3 bases, leaving 8 bases not matched to a gene.

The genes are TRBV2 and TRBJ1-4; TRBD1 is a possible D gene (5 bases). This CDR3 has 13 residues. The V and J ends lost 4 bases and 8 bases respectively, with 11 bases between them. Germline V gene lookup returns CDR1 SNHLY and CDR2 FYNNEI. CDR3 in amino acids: CASSVLWGEKLFF. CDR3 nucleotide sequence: TGTGCCAGCAGTGTTTTGTGGGGGGAAAAACTGTTTTTT.

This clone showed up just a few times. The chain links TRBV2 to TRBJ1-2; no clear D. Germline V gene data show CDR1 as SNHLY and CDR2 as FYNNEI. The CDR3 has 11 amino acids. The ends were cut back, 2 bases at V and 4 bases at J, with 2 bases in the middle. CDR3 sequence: CASSETYGYTF. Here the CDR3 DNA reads TGTGCCAGCAGTGAAACCTATGGCTACACCTTC.

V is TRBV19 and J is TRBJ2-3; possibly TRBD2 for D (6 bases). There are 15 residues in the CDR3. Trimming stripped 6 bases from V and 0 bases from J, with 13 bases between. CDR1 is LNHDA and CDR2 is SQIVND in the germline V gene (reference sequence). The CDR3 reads CASRAGRISTDTQYF. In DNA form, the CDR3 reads TGTGCCAGTAGGGCGGGACGGATTAGCACAGATACGCAGTATTTT.

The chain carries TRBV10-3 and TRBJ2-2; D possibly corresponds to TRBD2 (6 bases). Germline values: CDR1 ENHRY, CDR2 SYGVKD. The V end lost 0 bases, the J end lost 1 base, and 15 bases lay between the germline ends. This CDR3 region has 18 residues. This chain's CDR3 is CAISESILGTENTGELFF. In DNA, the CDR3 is TGTGCCATCAGTGAGTCGATACTGGGGACTGAGAACACCGGGGAGCTGTTTTTT.

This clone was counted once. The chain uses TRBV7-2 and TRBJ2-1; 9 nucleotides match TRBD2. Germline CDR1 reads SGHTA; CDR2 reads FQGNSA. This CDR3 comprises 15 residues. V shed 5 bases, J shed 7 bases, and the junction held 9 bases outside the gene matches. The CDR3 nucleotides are TGTGCCAGCAGCCCCCTGGGTAGCGGGAGTAATGAGCAGTTCTTC. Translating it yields CASSPLGSGSNEQFF.

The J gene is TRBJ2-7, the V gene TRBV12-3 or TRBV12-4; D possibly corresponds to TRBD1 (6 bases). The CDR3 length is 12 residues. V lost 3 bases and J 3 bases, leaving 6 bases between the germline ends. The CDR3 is CASSLDSYEQYF. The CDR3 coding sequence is TGTGCCAGCAGTTTGGACAGCTACGAGCAGTACTTC.

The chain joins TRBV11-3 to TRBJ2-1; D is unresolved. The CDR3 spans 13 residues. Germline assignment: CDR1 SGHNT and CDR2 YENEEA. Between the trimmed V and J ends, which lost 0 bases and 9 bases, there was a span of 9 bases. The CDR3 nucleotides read TGTGCCAGCAGCTTAGATATGGGTGGTGAGCAGTTCTTC. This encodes CASSLDMGGEQFF.

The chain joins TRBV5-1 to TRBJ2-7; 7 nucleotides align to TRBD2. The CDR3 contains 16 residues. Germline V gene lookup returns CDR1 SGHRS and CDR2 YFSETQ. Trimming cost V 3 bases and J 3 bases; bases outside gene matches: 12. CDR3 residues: CASSSISLAGDYEQYF. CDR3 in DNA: TGCGCCAGCAGCTCTATCTCTTTGGCGGGAGACTACGAGCAGTACTTC.

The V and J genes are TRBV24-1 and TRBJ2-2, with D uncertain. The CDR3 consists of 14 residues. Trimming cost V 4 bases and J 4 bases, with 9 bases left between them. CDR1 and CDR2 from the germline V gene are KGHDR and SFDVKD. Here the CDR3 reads CATSEWGSTGELFF. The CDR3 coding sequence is TGTGCCACCAGTGAATGGGGTAGCACCGGGGAGCTGTTTTTT.

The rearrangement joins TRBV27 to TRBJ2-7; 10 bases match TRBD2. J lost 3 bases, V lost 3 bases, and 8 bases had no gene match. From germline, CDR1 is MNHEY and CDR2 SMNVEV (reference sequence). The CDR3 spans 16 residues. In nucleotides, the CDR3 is TGTGCCAGCAGTTTGGGGGCTAGCGGGAGTTTCTACGAGCAGTACTTC. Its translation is CASSLGASGSFYEQYF.

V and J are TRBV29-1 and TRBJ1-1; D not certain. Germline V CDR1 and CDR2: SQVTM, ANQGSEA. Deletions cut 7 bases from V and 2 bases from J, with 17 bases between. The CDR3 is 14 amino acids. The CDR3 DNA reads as TGCAGCGCCCCATCAATTGGGCGAAACACTGAAGCTTTCTTT. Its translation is CSAPSIGRNTEAFF.

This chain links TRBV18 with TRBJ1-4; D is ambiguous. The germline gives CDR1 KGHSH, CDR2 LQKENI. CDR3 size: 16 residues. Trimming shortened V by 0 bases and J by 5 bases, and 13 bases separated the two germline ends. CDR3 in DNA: TGTGCCAGCTCACCACCGGAATCCCGGCGAAATGAAAAACTGTTTTTT. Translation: CASSPPESRRNEKLFF.

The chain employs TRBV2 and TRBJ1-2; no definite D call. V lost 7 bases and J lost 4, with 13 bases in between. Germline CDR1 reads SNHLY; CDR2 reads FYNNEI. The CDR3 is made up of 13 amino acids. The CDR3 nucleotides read TGTGCCAGCAACGAACAGAATTTCTATGGCTACACCTTC. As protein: CASNEQNFYGYTF.

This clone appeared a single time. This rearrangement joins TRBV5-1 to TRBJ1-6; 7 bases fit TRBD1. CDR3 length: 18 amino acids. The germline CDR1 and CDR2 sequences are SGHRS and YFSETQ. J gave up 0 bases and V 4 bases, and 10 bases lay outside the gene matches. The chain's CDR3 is CASSPAGTASSYNSPLHF. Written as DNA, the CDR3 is TGCGCCAGCAGCCCGGCCGGGACAGCTAGCTCCTATAATTCACCCCTCCACTTT.

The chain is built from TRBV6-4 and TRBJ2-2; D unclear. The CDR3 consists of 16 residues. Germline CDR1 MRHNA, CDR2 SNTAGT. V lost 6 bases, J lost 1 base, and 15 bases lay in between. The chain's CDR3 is CASSPGPERNTGELFF. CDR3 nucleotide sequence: TGTGCCAGCAGCCCCGGGCCTGAGCGGAACACCGGGGAGCTGTTTTTT.

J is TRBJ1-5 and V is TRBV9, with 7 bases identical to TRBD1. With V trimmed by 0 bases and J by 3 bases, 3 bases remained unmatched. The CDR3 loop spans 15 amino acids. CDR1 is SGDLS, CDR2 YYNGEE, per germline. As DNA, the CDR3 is TGTGCCAGCAGCGTAGGCAGGGGGTACAATCAGCCCCAGCATTTT. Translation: CASSVGRGYNQPQHF.

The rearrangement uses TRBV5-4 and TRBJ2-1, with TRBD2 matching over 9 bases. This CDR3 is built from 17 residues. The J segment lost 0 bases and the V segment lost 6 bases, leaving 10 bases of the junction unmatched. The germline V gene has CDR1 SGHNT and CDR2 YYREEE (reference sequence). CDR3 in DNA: TGTGCCAGCAAAGGTAGCGGGAGTCCCCCCTCCTACAATGAGCAGTTCTTC. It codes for CASKGSGSPPSYNEQFF.

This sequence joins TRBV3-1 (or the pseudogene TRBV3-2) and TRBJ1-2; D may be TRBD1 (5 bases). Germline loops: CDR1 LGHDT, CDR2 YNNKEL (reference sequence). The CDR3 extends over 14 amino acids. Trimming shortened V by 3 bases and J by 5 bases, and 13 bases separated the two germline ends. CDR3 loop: CASSQGRTRYGYTF. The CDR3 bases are TGTGCCAGCAGCCAGGGACGAACGAGATATGGCTACACCTTC.

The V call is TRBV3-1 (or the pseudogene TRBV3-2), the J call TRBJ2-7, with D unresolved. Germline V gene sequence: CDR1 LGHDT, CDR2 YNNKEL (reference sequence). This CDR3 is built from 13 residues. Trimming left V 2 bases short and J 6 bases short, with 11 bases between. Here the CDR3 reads CASSQTWISEQYF. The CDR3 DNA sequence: TGTGCCAGCAGCCAAACATGGATCTCCGAGCAGTACTTC.

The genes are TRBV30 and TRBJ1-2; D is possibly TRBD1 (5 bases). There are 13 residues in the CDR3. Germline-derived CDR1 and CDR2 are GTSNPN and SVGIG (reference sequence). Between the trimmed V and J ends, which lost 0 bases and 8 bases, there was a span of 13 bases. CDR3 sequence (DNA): TGTGCCTGGAGTGTACTGGCAGGGAGAGGCTACACCTTC. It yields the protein CAWSVLAGRGYTF.

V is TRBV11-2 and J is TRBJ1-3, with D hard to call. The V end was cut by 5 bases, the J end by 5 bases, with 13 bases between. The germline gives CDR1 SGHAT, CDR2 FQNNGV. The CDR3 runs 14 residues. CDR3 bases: TGTGCCAGCAGCGGCCTAGGAGGTCGAAACACCATATATTTT. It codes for CASSGLGGRNTIYF.

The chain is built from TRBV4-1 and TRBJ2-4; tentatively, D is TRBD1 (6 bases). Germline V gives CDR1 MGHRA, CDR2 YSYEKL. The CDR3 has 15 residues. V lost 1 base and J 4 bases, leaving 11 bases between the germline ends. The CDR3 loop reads CASSQVSQGKNIQYF. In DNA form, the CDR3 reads TGCGCCAGCAGCCAAGTGTCGCAGGGGAAAAACATTCAGTACTTC.